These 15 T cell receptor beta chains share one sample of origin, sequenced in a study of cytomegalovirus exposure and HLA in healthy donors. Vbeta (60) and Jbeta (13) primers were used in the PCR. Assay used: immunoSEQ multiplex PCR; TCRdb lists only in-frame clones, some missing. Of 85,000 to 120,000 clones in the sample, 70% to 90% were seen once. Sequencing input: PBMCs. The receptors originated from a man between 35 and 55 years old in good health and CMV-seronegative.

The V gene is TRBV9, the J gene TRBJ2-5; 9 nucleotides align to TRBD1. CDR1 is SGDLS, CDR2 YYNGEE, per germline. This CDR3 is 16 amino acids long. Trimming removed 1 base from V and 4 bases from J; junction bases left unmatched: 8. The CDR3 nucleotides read TGTGCCAGCAGCGTAACGGGACAGGGAGTTGTAGAGACCCAGTACTTC. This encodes CASSVTGQGVVETQYF.

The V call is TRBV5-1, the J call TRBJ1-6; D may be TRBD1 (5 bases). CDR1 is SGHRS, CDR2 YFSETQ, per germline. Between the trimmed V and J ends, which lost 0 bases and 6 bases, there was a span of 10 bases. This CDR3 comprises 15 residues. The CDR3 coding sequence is TGCGCCAGCAGCTTGGGCGACAGTTTTAATTCACCCCTCCACTTT. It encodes CASSLGDSFNSPLHF.

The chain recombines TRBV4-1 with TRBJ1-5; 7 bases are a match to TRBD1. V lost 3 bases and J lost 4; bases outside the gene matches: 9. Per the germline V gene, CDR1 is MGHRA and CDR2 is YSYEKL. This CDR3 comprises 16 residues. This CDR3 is CASSQRTGAHNQPQHF. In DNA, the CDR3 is TGCGCCAGCAGCCAGCGTACAGGGGCCCATAATCAGCCCCAGCATTTT.

This CDR3 reads CASSLGSGAEAFF. CDR3 nucleotide sequence: TGCGCCAGCAGCTTGGGTTCGGGGGCTGAAGCTTTCTTT. The chain uses TRBV5-1 and TRBJ1-1, with a weak D call TRBD1 (5 bases). This CDR3 is built from 13 residues. V was shortened by 0 bases and J by 6 bases, with 9 bases between the two germline ends. Per germline, CDR1 SGHRS and CDR2 YFSETQ.

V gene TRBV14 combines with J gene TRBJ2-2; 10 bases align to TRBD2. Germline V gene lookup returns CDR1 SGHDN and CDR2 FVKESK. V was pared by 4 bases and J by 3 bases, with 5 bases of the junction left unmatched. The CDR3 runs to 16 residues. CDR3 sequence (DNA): TGTGCCAGCAGCCCTCTAGCGGGGGCCTACACCGGGGAGCTGTTTTTT. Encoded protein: CASSPLAGAYTGELFF. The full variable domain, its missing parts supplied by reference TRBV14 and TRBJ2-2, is EAGVTQFPSHSVIEKGQTVTLRCDPISGHDNLYWYRRVMGKEIKFLLHFVKESKQDESGMPNNRFLAERTGGTYSTLKVQPAELEDSGVYFCASSPLAGAYTGELFFGEGSRLTVL.

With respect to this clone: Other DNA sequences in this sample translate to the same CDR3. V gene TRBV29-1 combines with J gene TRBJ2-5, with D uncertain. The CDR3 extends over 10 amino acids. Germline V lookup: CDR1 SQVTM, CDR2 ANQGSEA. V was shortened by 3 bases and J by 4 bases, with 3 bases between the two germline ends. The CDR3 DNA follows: TGCAGCGTTGACTCAGAGACCCAGTACTTC. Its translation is CSVDSETQYF.

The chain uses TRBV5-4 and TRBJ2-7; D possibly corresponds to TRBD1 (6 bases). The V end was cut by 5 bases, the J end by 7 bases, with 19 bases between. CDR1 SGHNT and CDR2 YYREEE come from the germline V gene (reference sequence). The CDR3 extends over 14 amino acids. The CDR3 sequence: CASRDFGQRMEQYF. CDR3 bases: TGTGCCAGCAGGGACTTCGGACAGCGAATGGAGCAGTACTTC.

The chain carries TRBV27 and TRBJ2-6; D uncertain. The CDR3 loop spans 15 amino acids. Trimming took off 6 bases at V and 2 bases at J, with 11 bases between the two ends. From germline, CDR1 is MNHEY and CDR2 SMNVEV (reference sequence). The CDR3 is CASSPTSAGANVLTF. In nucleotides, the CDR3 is TGTGCCAGCAGCCCCACTTCTGCTGGGGCCAACGTCCTGACTTTC.

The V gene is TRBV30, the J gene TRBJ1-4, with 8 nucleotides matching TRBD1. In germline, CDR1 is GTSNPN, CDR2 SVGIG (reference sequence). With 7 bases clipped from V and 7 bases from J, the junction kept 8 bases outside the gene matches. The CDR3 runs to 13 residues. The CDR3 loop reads CASSGQGIEKLFF. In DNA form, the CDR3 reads TGTGCCTCCTCCGGACAGGGAATTGAAAAACTGTTTTTT.

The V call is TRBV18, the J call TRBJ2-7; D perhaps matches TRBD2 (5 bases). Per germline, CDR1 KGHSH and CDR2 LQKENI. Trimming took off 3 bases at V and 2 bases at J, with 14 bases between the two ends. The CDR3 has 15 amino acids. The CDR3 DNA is TGTGCCAGCTCACCCAGGACTGACGAAACCTACGAGCAGTACTTC. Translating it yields CASSPRTDETYEQYF.

The CDR3 protein is CASSMGKGGTEAFF. Here the CDR3 DNA reads TGTGCCAGTAGTATGGGAAAGGGAGGGACTGAAGCTTTCTTT. J is TRBJ1-1 and V is TRBV19; D gene ambiguous. Germline V gives CDR1 LNHDA, CDR2 SQIVND (reference sequence). The CDR3 length is 14 residues. V was trimmed by 3 bases and J by 5 bases, leaving 13 bases between them.

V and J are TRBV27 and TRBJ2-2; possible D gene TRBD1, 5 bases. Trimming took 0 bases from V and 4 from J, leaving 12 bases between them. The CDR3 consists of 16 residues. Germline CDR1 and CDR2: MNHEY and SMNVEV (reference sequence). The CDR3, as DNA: TGTGCCAGCAGTTTATCAGGGGCCAAAACCACCGGGGAGCTGTTTTTT. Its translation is CASSLSGAKTTGELFF.

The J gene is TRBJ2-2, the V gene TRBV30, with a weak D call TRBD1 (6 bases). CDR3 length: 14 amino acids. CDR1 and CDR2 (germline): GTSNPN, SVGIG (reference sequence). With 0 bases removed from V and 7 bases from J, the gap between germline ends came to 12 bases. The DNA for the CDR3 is TGTGCCTGGAGTGTAAGGACAGCTGGCGGGGAGCTGTTTTTT. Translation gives CAWSVRTAGGELFF.

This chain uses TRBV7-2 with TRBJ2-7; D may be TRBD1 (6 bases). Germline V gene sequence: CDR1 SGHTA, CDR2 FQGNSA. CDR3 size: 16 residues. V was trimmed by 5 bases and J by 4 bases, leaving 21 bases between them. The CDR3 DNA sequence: TGTGCCAGCAGCAACGCTCAGGGGTTCAGGGCATACGAGCAGTACTTC. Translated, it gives CASSNAQGFRAYEQYF.

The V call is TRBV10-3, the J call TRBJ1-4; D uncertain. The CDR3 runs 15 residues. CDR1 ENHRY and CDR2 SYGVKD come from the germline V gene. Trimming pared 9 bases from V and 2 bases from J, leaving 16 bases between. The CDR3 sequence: CAIPFHRYTNEKLFF. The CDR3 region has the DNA TGTGCCATACCCTTCCACCGGTATACTAATGAAAAACTGTTTTTT.